Each of the 8 T cell receptor beta chains below was sequenced from the same sample in a study of monozygotic twins with inflammatory bowel disease. With the 5' RACE reads reprocessed, TCRdb shows one record per CDR3 protein and no DNA. The ten most abundant clones cover roughly 1.2% of a sample with 140,000 to 150,000 distinct CDR3 sequences. Sequencing was done on a sample of blood. The receptors here all came from a human donor with ulcerative colitis or Crohn's disease, or a healthy co-twin of an affected twin (not recorded which).

This chain connects TRBV29-1 to TRBJ2-5; the TRBD1 assignment by TCRdb is unverifiable without DNA. CDR1 and CDR2 (germline): SQVTM, ANQGSEA. CDR3 length: 16 amino acids. CDR3: CSVDHRTGNFGETQYF.

The CDR3 sequence is CATGLAGADNEQFF. The chain joins TRBV6-4 to TRBJ2-1; TCRdb designates TRBD2, a call that cannot be tested without DNA. Germline CDR1 reads MRHNA; CDR2 reads SNTAGT. This CDR3 spans 14 amino acids.

V is TRBV7-3 and J is TRBJ2-1. The CDR3 has 13 residues. Germline CDR1 and CDR2: SGHTA and FQGTGA. The CDR3 loop reads CASSLSGNNEQFF.

V and J are TRBV9 and TRBJ1-2; lacking DNA, the TRBD1 call made by TCRdb goes unchecked. The CDR3 has 15 amino acids. In germline, CDR1 is SGDLS, CDR2 YYNGEE. CDR3: CASSEGGALNYGYTF.

J is TRBJ2-1 and V is TRBV5-4; TCRdb's D gene call, TRBD2, goes unchecked for lack of DNA. CDR3 length equals 16 residues. CDR1 and CDR2 from the germline V gene are SGHNT and YYREEE (reference sequence). The CDR3 spells CASSFKGLAGDLEQFF.

The chain combines TRBV11-3 with TRBJ1-1; TCRdb's D gene call, TRBD1, goes unchecked for lack of DNA. The CDR3 loop spans 14 amino acids. Germline V CDR1 and CDR2: SGHNT, YENEEA. CDR3 residues: CASSRGQVNTEAFF. Drawing the rest from reference TRBV11-3 and TRBJ1-1, the complete variable domain is EAGVVQSPRYKIIEKKQPVAFWCNPISGHNTLYWYLQNLGQGPELLIRYENEEAVDDSQLPKDRFSAERLKGVDSTLKIQPAELGDSAVYLCASSRGQVNTEAFFGQGTRLTVV.

The chain's CDR3 is CASSIQGPLALHKFF. The genes are TRBV19 and TRBJ2-1; TCRdb's D call of TRBD1 is untestable without DNA. CDR1 is LNHDA and CDR2 is SQIVND in the germline V gene (reference sequence). This CDR3 comprises 15 residues.

V usage is TRBV15 and J usage is TRBJ1-6; the TCRdb call, TRBD1, lacks DNA for checking. The CDR3 sequence is 20 residues long. Germline assignment: CDR1 LNHNV and CDR2 YYDKDF (reference sequence). This CDR3 is CATSRDSGQGVGTYNSPLHF.